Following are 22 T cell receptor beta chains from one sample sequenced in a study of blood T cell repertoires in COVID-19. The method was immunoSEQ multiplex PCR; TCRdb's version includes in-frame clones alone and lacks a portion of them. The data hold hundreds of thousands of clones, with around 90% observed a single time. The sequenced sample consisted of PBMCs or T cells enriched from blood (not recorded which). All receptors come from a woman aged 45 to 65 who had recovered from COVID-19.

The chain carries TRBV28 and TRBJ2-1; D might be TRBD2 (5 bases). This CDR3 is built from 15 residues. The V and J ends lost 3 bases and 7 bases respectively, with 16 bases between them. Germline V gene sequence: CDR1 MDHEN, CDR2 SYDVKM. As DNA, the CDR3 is TGTGCCAGCAGTTTTACGGGATCGGGTAGAAATGAGCAGTTCTTC. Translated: CASSFTGSGRNEQFF.

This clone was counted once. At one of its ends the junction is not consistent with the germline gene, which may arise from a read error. In nucleotides, the CDR3 is TGTGCCATCAATCTACAGGGGGGCGCCTATGAGCAGTACTTC. It encodes CAINLQGGAYEQYF. The chain joins TRBV10-3 to TRBJ2-7; 8 bases are a match to TRBD1. The CDR3 totals 14 residues. From germline, CDR1 is ENHRY and CDR2 SYGVKD.

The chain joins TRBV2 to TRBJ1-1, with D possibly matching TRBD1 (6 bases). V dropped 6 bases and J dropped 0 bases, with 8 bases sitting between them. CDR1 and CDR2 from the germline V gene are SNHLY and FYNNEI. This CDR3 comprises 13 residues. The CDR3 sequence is CASSGQMNTEAFF. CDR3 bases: TGTGCCAGCAGCGGACAGATGAACACTGAAGCTTTCTTT.

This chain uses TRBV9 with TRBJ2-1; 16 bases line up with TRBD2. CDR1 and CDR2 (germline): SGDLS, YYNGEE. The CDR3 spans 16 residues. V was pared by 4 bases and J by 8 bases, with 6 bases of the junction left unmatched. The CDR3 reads CASSSGLAGGVDEQFF. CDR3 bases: TGTGCCAGCAGCTCGGGACTAGCGGGAGGGGTGGATGAGCAGTTCTTC.

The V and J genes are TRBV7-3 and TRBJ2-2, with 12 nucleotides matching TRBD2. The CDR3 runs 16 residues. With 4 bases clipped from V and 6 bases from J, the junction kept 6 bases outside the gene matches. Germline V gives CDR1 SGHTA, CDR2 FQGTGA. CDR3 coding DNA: TGTGCCAGCAGCTCTAGACTAGCGGGAGTTTCCGGGGAGCTGTTTTTT. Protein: CASSSRLAGVSGELFF.

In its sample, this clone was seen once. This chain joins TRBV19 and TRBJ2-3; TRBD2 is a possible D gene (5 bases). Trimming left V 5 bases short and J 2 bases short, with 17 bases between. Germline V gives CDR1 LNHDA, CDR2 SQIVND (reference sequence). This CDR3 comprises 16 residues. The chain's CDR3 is CASSRPGSGFTDTQYF. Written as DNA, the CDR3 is TGTGCCAGTAGTCGGCCGGGATCAGGATTCACAGATACGCAGTATTTT.

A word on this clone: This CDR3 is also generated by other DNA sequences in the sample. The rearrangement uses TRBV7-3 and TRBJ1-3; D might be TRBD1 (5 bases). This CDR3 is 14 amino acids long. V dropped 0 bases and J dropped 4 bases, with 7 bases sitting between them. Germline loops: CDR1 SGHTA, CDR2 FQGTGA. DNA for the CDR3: TGTGCCAGCAGCTTAACAGGGGCGGGAAACACCATATATTTT. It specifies CASSLTGAGNTIYF.

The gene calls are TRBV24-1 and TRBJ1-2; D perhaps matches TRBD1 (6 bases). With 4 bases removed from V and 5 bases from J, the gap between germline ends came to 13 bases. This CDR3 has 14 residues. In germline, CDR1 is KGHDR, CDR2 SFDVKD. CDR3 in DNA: TGTGCCACCAGTGAGGGGGCCCCCACGTATGGCTACACCTTC. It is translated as CATSEGAPTYGYTF.

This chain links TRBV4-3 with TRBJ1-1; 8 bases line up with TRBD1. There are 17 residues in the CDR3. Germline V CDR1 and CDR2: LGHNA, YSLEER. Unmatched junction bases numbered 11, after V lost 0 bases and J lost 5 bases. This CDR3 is CASSQDFPRQGFTEAFF. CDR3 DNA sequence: TGCGCCAGCAGCCAAGATTTTCCGAGACAGGGGTTTACTGAAGCTTTCTTT.

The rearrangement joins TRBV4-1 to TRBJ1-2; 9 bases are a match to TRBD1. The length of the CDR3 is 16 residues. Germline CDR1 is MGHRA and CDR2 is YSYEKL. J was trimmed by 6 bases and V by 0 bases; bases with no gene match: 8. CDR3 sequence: CASSQDRTGGLNGYTF. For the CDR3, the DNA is TGCGCCAGCAGCCAAGATAGAACAGGGGGCTTGAATGGCTACACCTTC.

The CDR3 bases are TGTGCCAGCAGTTTACGGCTAGCGAGGGGCCAAGAGACCCAGTACTTC. Its translation: CASSLRLARGQETQYF. V gene TRBV27 combines with J gene TRBJ2-5, with a possible D match to TRBD2 (6 bases). CDR3 length: 16 amino acids. The germline V gene encodes CDR1 MNHEY and CDR2 SMNVEV (reference sequence). Deletions cut 2 bases from V and 1 base from J, with 14 bases between.

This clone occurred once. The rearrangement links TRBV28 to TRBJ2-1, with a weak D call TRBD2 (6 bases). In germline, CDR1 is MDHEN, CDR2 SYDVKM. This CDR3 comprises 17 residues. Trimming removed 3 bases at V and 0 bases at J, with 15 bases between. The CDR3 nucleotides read TGTGCCAGCAGTTTTGGGGGTGCGGGGAGCTCCTACAATGAGCAGTTCTTC. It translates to CASSFGGAGSSYNEQFF.

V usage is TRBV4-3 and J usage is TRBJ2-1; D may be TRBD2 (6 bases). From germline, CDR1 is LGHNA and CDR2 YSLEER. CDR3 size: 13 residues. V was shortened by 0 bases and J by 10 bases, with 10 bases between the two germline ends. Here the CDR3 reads CASSQEAAGEQFF. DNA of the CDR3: TGCGCCAGCAGCCAAGAAGCGGCGGGGGAGCAGTTCTTC.

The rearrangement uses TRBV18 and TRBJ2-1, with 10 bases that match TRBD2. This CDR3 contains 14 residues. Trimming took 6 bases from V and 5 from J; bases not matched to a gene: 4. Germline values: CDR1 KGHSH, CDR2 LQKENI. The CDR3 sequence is CASSPGTSDNEQFF. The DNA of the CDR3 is TGTGCCAGCTCCCCCGGGACTAGCGACAATGAGCAGTTCTTC.

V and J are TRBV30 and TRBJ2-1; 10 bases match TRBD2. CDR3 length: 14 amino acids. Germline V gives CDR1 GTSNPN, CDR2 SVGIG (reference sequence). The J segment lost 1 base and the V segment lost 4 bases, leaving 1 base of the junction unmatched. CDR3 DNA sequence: TGTGCCTGGAAACTAGCGGGATCCTACAATGAGCAGTTCTTC. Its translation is CAWKLAGSYNEQFF.

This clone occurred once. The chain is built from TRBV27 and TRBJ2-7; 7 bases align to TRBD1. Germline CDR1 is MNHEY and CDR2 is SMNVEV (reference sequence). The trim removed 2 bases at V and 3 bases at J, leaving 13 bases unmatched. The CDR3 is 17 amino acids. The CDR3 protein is CASSLLNQPGQNYEQYF. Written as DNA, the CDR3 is TGTGCCAGCAGTTTACTCAACCAACCGGGACAGAACTACGAGCAGTACTTC.

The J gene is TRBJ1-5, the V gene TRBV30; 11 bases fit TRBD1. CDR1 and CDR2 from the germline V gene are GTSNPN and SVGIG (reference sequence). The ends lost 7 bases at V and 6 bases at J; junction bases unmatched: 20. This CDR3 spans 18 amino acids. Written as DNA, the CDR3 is TGTGCCTTCTCGGCGGGGACAGGGGGAAGGGGAAGAAGTCAGCCCCAGCATTTT. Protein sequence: CAFSAGTGGRGRSQPQHF.

CDR3 nucleotide sequence: TGCGCCAGCAGCCTCCGGGAAAACACTGAAGCTTTCTTT. Its protein product is CASSLRENTEAFF. V gene TRBV5-1 combines with J gene TRBJ1-1; no definite D call. The V end lost 4 bases, the J end lost 2 bases, and 9 bases lay between the germline ends. Germline loops: CDR1 SGHRS, CDR2 YFSETQ. The CDR3 is 13 residues long.

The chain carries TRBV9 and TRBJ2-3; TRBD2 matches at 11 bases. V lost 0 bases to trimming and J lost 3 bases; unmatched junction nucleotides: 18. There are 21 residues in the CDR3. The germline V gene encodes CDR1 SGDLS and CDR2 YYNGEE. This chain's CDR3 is CASSVDIAGGPILRPTDTQYF. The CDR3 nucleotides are TGTGCCAGCAGCGTAGATATAGCGGGAGGGCCGATCCTACGTCCTACAGATACGCAGTATTTT.

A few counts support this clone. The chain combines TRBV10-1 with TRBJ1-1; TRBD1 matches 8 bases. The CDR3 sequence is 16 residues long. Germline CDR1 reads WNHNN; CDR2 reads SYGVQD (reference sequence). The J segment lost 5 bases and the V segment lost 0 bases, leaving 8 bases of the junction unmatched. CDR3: CASSESGTGLTTEAFF. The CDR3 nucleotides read TGCGCCAGCAGTGAGTCCGGGACAGGCTTGACGACTGAAGCTTTCTTT.

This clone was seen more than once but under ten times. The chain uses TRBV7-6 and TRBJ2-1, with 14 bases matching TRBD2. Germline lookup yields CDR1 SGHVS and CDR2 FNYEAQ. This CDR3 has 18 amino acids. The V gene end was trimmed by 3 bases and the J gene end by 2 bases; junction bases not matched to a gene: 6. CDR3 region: CASSLGTSGSQAYNEQFF. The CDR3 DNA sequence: TGTGCCAGCAGCTTGGGGACTAGCGGGAGTCAGGCCTACAATGAGCAGTTCTTC.

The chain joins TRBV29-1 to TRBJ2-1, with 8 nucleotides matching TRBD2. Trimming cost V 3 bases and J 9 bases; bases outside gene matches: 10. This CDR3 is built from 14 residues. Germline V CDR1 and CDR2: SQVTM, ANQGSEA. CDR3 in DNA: TGCAGCGTTGACTACCCGGGAGGGCTAGTTGAGCAGTTCTTC. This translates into CSVDYPGGLVEQFF.